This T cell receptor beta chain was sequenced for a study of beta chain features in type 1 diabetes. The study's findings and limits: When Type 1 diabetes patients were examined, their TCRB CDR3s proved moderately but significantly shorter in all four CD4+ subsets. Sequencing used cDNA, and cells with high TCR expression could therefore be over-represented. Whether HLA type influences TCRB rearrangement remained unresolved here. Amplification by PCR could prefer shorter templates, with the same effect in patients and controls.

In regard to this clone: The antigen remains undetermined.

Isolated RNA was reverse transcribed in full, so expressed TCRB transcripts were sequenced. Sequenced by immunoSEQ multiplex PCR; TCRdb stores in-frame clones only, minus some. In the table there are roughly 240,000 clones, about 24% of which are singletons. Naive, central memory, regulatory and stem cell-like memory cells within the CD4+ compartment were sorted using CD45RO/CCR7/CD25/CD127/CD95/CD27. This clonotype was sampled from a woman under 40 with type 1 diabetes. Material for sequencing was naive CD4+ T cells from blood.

CDR3 coding DNA: TGTGCCAGCAGTGGCTATCTAGCGGACGACACAGATACGCAGTATTTT. This gives the protein CASSGYLADDTDTQYF. The chain is built from TRBV25-1 and TRBJ2-3; 7 nucleotides agree with TRBD2. This CDR3 has 16 amino acids. Germline-derived CDR1 and CDR2 are MGHDK and SYGVNS. The J segment lost 2 bases and the V segment lost 4 bases, leaving 9 bases of the junction unmatched.